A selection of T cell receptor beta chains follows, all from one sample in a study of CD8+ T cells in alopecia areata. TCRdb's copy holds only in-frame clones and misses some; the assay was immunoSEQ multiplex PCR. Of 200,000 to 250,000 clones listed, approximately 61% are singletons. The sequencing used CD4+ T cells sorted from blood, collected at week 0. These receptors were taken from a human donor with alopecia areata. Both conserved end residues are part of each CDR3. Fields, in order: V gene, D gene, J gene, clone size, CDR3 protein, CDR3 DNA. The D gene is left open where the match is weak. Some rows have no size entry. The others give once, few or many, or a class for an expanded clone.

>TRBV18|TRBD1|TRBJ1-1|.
CASSLTGTGFAFF
TGTGCCAGCTCACTAACCGGGACAGGGTTCGCTTTCTTT
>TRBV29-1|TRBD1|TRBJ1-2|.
CSVSDRFWGGYTF
TGCAGCGTTTCGGACAGGTTTTGGGGTGGCTACACCTTC
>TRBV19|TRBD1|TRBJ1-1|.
CASSTQGDTEAFF
TGTGCCAGTAGCACTCAGGGGGACACTGAAGCTTTCTTT
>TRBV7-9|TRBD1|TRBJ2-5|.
CASSFPTGAETQYF
TGTGCCAGCAGCTTCCCGACAGGGGCGGAGACCCAGTACTTC
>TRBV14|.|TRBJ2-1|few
CASSSYLQRSSYNEQFF
TGTGCCAGCAGCTCCTACCTCCAGCGGAGCTCCTACAATGAGCAGTTCTTC
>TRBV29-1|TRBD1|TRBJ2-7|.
CSVLHGQGYEQYF
TGCAGCGTCCTTCATGGACAGGGGTACGAGCAGTACTTC
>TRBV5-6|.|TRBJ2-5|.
CASSFSETQYF
TGTGCCAGCAGCTTCTCTGAGACCCAGTACTTC
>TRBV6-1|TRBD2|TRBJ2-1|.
CASSGLAGPYNEQFF
TGTGCCAGCAGTGGACTAGCGGGACCCTACAATGAGCAGTTCTTC
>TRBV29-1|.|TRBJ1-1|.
CSGARMNTEAFF
TGCAGCGGAGCGAGAATGAACACTGAAGCTTTCTTT
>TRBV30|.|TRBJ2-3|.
CAWIRPGHLRTDTQYF
TGTGCCTGGATACGACCTGGCCACCTCCGCACAGATACGCAGTATTTT
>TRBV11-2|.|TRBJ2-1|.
CASSHWRVGSYNEQFF
TGTGCCAGCAGCCATTGGAGGGTAGGGTCCTACAATGAGCAGTTCTTC
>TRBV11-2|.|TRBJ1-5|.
CASSLGQNQPQHF
TGTGCCAGCAGCCTAGGTCAGAATCAGCCCCAGCATTTT
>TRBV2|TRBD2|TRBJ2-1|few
CASSGTSGNNEQFF
TGTGCCAGCAGTGGGACTAGCGGCAACAATGAGCAGTTCTTC
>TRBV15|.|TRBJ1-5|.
CATSRRKLDQPQHF
TGTGCCACCAGCAGACGAAAGTTAGATCAGCCCCAGCATTTT
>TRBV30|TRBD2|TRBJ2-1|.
CAWSPGTSGYNEQFF
TGTGCCTGGAGTCCCGGGACTAGCGGTTACAATGAGCAGTTCTTC
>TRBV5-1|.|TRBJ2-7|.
CASSPVGGYEQYF
TGCGCCAGCAGCCCGGTTGGGGGCTACGAGCAGTACTTC
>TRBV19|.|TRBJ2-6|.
CASSLGRPSGANVLTF
TGTGCCAGTAGCCTGGGACGGCCCTCTGGGGCCAACGTCCTGACTTTC
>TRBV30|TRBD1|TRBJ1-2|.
CAWSVKTGNNYGYTF
TGTGCCTGGAGTGTTAAGACAGGGAATAACTATGGCTACACCTTC
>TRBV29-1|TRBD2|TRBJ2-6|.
CSVGPSGGGANVLTF
TGCAGCGTTGGCCCCTCGGGAGGAGGGGCCAACGTCCTGACTTTC
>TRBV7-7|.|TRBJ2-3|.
CASSLGRGGTDTQYF
TGTGCCAGCAGCTTAGGAAGGGGCGGGACAGATACGCAGTATTTT
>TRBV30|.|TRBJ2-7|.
CAWSTLGATHYEQYF
TGTGCCTGGAGCACCTTAGGGGCGACACACTACGAGCAGTACTTC
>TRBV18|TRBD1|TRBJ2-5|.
CASSWTGSETQYF
TGTGCCAGCTCCTGGACAGGGAGCGAGACCCAGTACTTC
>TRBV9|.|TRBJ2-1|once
CASSVGGNSYNEQFF
TGTGCCAGCAGCGTAGGGGGGAACTCCTACAATGAGCAGTTCTTC
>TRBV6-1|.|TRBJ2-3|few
CASRRQFSTDTQYF
TGTGCCAGCAGGAGGCAGTTCAGCACAGATACGCAGTATTTT
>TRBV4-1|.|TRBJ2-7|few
CASSQESRYEQYF
TGCGCCAGCAGCCAAGAATCGAGATACGAGCAGTACTTC
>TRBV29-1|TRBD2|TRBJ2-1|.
CSVGGGSYNEQFF
TGCAGCGTTGGGGGGGGCTCCTACAATGAGCAGTTCTTC
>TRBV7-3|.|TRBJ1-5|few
CASSLQGSNQPQHF
TGTGCCAGCAGCTTACAGGGGAGCAATCAGCCCCAGCATTTT
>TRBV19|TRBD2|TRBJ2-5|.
CASSILAGGEETQYF
TGTGCCAGTAGTATCCTAGCGGGAGGTGAAGAGACCCAGTACTTC
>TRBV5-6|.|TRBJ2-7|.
CASSLGTRREQYF
TGTGCCAGCAGCTTAGGGACCAGGCGGGAGCAGTACTTC
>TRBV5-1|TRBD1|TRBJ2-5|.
CASSSDRVRETQYF
TGCGCCAGCAGCTCGGACAGGGTGAGGGAGACCCAGTACTTC
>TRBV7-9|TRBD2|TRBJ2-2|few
CASSLSGGTGELFF
TGTGCCAGCAGCCTCTCGGGGGGTACCGGGGAGCTGTTTTTT
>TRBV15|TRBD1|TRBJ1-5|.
CATSKGPDRARQPQHF
TGTGCCACCAGCAAGGGTCCAGACAGGGCTAGGCAGCCCCAGCATTTT
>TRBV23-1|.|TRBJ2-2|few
CASSQSDIAAGELFF
TGCGCCAGCAGTCAATCGGACATCGCGGCCGGGGAGCTGTTTTTT
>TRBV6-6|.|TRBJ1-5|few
CASAQATGGNQPQHF
TGTGCCAGTGCCCAGGCCACGGGGGGCAATCAGCCCCAGCATTTT
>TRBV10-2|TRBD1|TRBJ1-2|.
CASSTTGEHGYTF
TGCGCCAGCAGTACTACAGGGGAGCATGGCTACACCTTC
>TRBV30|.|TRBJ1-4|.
CAWSVRINEKLFF
TGTGCCTGGAGTGTACGGATTAATGAAAAACTGTTTTTT
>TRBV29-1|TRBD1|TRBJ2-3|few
CSVLSGTGGADTQYF
TGCAGCGTTCTCTCCGGGACAGGGGGCGCAGATACGCAGTATTTT
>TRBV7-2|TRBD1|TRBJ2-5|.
CASRGQGFETQYF
TGTGCCAGCAGAGGACAGGGGTTTGAGACCCAGTACTTC
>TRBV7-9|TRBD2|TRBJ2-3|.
CASSPGLAGGLGDTQYF
TGTGCCAGCAGCCCAGGACTAGCGGGGGGGCTTGGAGATACGCAGTATTTT
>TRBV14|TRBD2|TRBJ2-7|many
CASSPGLAGTLTYEQYF
TGTGCCAGCAGCCCCGGACTAGCGGGGACGCTGACCTACGAGCAGTACTTC
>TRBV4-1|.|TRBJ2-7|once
CASSQALSGRTYEQYF
TGCGCCAGCAGCCAAGCTCTTTCTGGACGGACCTACGAGCAGTACTTC
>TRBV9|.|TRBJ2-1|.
CASSESHTRGNEQFF
TGTGCCAGCAGTGAATCTCATACCAGGGGTAATGAGCAGTTCTTC